This T cell receptor beta chain was captured by sequencing in a study of cytomegalovirus exposure and HLA in healthy donors listed by TCRdb under 2017. General notes on the study: In an earlier analysis of 450 to 750 of the donors, 250 to 350 Gb of sequence data and approximately 120 million unique TCR beta sequences from about 179 million T cells were reported. About five DR-DQ haplotypes were treated as single units for association and clustering because of strong linkage in the cohort. Both class I and class II loci were covered by HLA typing, at four-digit resolution. On average, roughly 240,000 unique TCR beta nucleotide sequences were sequenced per donor among a few hundred genotyped donors of the cohort, with 15% to 20% of those sequences being non-productive. Of the roughly 400 genotyped donors, 81% were placed in the genetic ancestry cluster associated with self-reported Caucasian donors. A later genetic analysis took genome-wide SNP genotypes for about 65% of the 666 donors and used that subset as a discovery cohort. To decide whether each TCR beta V gene segment behaved as functional or pseudogenic, an earlier analysis of some 540 of the donors relied on high-throughput TCR beta sequencing. Along with the roughly 670-subject first cohort, a separate validation cohort of over a hundred different subjects was used. The number of donors typed differed by locus, with roughly 620-630 for A, B, C, DRB1 and DQB1, roughly 550 for DQA1, over 600 for DPA1, and some 470 for DPB1. About 280 gigabases of sequencing data and approximately 85 million unique TCR sequences were included in an early release covering around 600 HLA-typed donors. Donor age, sex, ethnicity and CMV serostatus were compiled together with the repertoire data. Using immunosequencing, the study profiled T cell repertoires from fewer than 850 subjects and related those repertoires to cytomegalovirus serostatus. All discovery cohort repertoires had been generated on a single sequencing platform. In the later analysis, no new phenotypic data were used to find candidate immune exposures; instead, reliance was placed on TCR beta sequences and their occurrence across donors. High-throughput TCR immunosequencing, statistical association of individual TCRs with disease status, and machine learning were combined to predict cytomegalovirus infection status. The study aimed to test whether cataloging public T cell receptors could reveal signatures of past pathogen exposure. In a later analysis, previously published TCR beta repertoires from more than 500 donors were re-analyzed and high-resolution HLA genotyping was added so that TCR occurrence patterns could be studied.

The CDR3 numbers 17 residues from cysteine through phenylalanine. Only the CDR3 region is kept as DNA, spanning 51 bases read in frame from base 1. V trim: 5 bases; J trim: 6 bases; unmatched bases: 12. From a lookup of the germline V gene (reference sequence), CDR1 and CDR2 are SEHNR and FQNEAQ. Note on this clone: The antigen it recognizes is unknown. Per-base quality was not reported, and no clone a single base away is much larger than it.

The cohort consisted of some 670 healthy bone marrow donors. At the time of sampling, every cohort member was nominally healthy, though immune exposures that went unrecorded were likely present. The donor tested CMV seronegative, placing the donor among the approximately 360 seronegative members of the cohort. A peripheral blood sample was provided by each donor, and peripheral blood mononuclear cells were used for TCR beta sequencing. The Qiagen DNeasy Blood Extraction Kit was used to extract genomic DNA from the blood cell samples. The protocol used for the library was the immunoSEQ multiplex PCR assay. For the multiplex PCR, a mixture combining 60 forward primers for TCR Vbeta segments and 13 reverse primers for TCR Jbeta segments was used. A multiplex PCR assay on genomic DNA amplified the CDR3 region of rearranged TCR beta genes. On the Illumina HiSeq System, the amplified TCR beta libraries were sequenced as 87-base-pair reads. Under the source paper's analysis protocol: A later analysis tallied 75 million to 95 million unique TCR beta chains across the approximately 670 repertoires, and approximately 9.9 million of those chains were shared by two or more donors. To remove PCR and sequencing errors, raw reads were error-corrected and collapsed into unique sequences using a nearest-neighbor algorithm that merged closely related sequences. To assign V, D and J gene segments, CDR3 sequences were aligned to IMGT reference sequences. Each retained sequence needed at least a six-nucleotide match to both a V gene segment and a J gene segment. Rearrangements were called productive when the CDR3 lacked stop codons and stayed in frame with V and J; all others were non-productive. CDR3 was defined by IMGT convention, running from the second conserved V-encoded cysteine to the conserved J-encoded phenylalanine. Sequences without an unambiguous match to a single V gene segment were excluded from the earlier analysis of 450 to 650 of the donors. In an earlier analysis of roughly 500 of the donors, V segments were called functional above 56.7% productive rearrangements and were called segregating when the between-donor standard deviation exceeded 5%. A statistical classification framework was built for diagnosing cytomegalovirus status from the catalog of TCR beta chain sequences. In a later analysis, V and J genes were assigned by comparing TCR nucleotide sequences against IMGT/GENE-DB human TR gene sequences. In a later analysis, CDR3 sequences and most-parsimonious VDJ recombination scenarios were assigned using the TCRdist pipeline. In a later analysis, every TCR beta chain was defined by the combination of its CDR3 amino acid sequence and its V-gene family, and reads without a unique V-gene family were dropped. To address suspected cross-contamination and a sequencing artifact, a later analysis removed approximately 600 highly shared, low-generation-probability nucleotide sequences. In a later analysis, a clonal expansion index for each public chain was calculated from normalized within-repertoire ranks of inferred template counts. In a later analysis, generation probabilities were computed using a VDJ recombination model fitted to out-of-frame rearrangements, and the results were checked against IGoR. A later analysis scored TCR-TCR, TCR-HLA and TCR-CMV co-occurrence with hypergeometric tests, applying a repertoire-size bias correction to TCR pairs. A later analysis estimated false discovery rates by permuting HLA or CMV assignments 20 times. A later analysis grouped co-occurring TCRs with DBSCAN, adding TCRdist sequence similarity when clustering within HLA-allele-positive subsets. Repertoires with fewer than 30,000 or more than 120,000 public chains were left out of co-occurrence clustering, as were a few repertoires with anomalous nucleotide sharing. Sourced from immuneACCESS, this table was stored by TCRdb with only in-frame sequences that have V and J called. A share of the clones is absent; for the studies checked, an unresolved V gene accounts for under half, and the remainder has no known explanation. Clone size and V and J calls were adopted from that table, with D and trimming inferred from the DNA. In this sample the table shows about 130,000 clones, roughly 80% of which occur a single time. The ten largest clones represent roughly 1.2% of the sample.

Findings and caveats that apply to the study as a whole: In a later genetic analysis, a missense DCLRE1C variant was associated with V-gene and J-gene trimming of TCR beta chains, and the association was replicated in an independent cohort. The classifier was reported to diagnose cytomegalovirus status with high specificity and sensitivity in both the original cohort and the validation cohort. In vitro tests confirmed that a few of the cytomegalovirus-associated TCR beta chains recognize cytomegalovirus antigens. According to a later genetic analysis, donors in an Asian-associated ancestry cluster had fewer N-insertions in productive TCRs than the approximately 650-donor mean. About 15 rarely observed V segments, including chromosome 9 orphons, were excluded from the earlier analysis of several hundred of the donors because counts were too low. The 87-base-pair reads could not distinguish some IMGT-functional V segments, including TRBV6-2 and TRBV6-3, so those segments were excluded. The authors suggested that the approach could potentially be generalized to other disease states and immunological phenotypes. Sequencing depth was assumed to be roughly uniform across donors in the presence/absence analyses, though that assumption may not hold. The study listed approximately 150 TCR beta chains as associated with cytomegalovirus. A further reported finding was that TCR beta sequences accurately predicted the HLA-A and HLA-B alleles for most subjects in the first cohort. Linkage disequilibrium might explain the correlated functional status among segregating V segments, but an unknown experimental factor could not be excluded. The only immune exposure information available for the cohort was CMV serostatus. A group of highly shared sequence variants was considered likely to be a technical artifact of the sequencing pipeline. Across donors, most TCR sequences were observed very rarely, whereas some public TCRs were present in many individuals. A later analysis found that TCR association rates varied across HLA loci, with DRB1 alleles showing the most associated TCRs and HLA-C alleles the fewest. At a false discovery rate of 0.05, a later analysis linked approximately 18,000 TCR beta sequences to specific HLA alleles. Only TCR beta chains were sequenced in this cohort, and the absence of alpha or paired-chain data limited detectable features. Most CMV-associated TCR beta chains appeared to be HLA-restricted in a later analysis, and the HLA associations seemed to be driven largely by CMV exposure. In an earlier analysis of approximately 590 of the donors, most TCR beta V segments were observed in productive rearrangements about 90% or about 30% of the time, broadly matching IMGT annotations. A later analysis reported that several top co-occurrence clusters appeared linked to parvovirus B19, influenza, CMV and Epstein-Barr virus. Compared with equally common non-associated chains, HLA-associated TCR beta chains in a later analysis were more clonally expanded and had lower generation probabilities. Because HLA typing was missing for some donors at each locus, association tests included only the typed subset. When HLA alleles, especially DR and DQ, strongly co-occurred, TCR associations were difficult to assign to individual alleles.

This sequence originates from a man aged 45-65 years in good health and CMV-seronegative. Sequencing used PBMCs. This sequence uses TRBV7-9 and TRBJ1-4; 10 bases in the junction line up with TRBD1. The nucleotide sequence reads TGTGCCAGCAGCCCCACGGGGACAGGGGATCTACATGAAAAACTGTTTTTT. Its translation is CASSPTGTGDLHEKLFF. Outside the CDR3, residues come from the reference TRBV7-9 and TRBJ1-4 proteins, so the full variable domain is: DTGVSQNPRHKITKRGQNVTFRCDPISEHNRLYWYRQTLGQGPEFLTYFQNEAQLEKSRLLSDRFSAERPKGSFSTLEIQRTEQGDSAMYLCASSPTGTGDLHEKLFFGSGTQLSVL.